This entry features one T cell receptor beta chain sequence. The data stem from a study of blood T cell repertoires in COVID-19. Study context: Samples of COVID-19 (acute and convalescent) were obtained from the United States, Italy and Spain.

Original analysis: Using reference gene primer amplification, nucleated cell counts were estimated. Sequencing was performed with immunoSEQ multiplex PCR; in TCRdb, only in-frame clones are kept and a portion is missing. V, J and clone size derive from that table, while D and trimming were established from the DNA sequence. Of just over 80,000 clones listed, about four fifths are singletons. Source material: peripheral blood. The TCR comes from a woman aged 80 or older with active or convalescent COVID-19.

This chain's CDR3 is CASSTAGTGYYEQYF. CDR3 sequence (DNA): TGTGCCAGCAGCACCGCCGGGACAGGGTATTACGAGCAGTACTTC. The rearrangement links TRBV7-2 to TRBJ2-7; 9 positions match TRBD1. The trim removed 5 bases at V and 4 bases at J, leaving 9 bases unmatched. The CDR3 runs 15 residues. CDR1 is SGHTA, CDR2 FQGNSA, per germline.